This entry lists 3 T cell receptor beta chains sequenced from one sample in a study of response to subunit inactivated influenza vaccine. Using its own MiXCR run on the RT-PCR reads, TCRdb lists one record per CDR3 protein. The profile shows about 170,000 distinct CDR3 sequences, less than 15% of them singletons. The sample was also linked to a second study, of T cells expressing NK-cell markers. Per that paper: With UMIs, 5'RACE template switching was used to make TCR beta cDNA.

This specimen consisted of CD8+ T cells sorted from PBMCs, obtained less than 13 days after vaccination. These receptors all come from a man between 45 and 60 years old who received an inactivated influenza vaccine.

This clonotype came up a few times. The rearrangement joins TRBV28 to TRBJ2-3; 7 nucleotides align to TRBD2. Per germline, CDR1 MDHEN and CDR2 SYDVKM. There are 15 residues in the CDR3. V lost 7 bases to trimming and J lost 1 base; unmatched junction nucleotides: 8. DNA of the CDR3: TGTGCCAGCATAAAGGGGCTAGCGGGCACAGATACGCAGTATTTT. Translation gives CASIKGLAGTDTQYF.

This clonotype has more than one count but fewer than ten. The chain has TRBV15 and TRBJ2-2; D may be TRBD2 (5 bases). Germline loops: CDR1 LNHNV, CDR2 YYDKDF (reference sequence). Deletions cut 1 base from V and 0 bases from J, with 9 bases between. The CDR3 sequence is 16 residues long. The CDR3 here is CATSRARGANTGELFF. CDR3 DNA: TGTGCCACCAGCAGAGCCCGGGGAGCGAACACCGGGGAGCTGTTTTTT.

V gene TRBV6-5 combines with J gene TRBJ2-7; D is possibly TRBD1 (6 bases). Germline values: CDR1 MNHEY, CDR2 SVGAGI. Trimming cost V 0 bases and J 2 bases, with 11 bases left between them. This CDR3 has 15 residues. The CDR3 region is CASSYSDRPAYEQYF. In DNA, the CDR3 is TGTGCCAGCAGTTACTCTGACAGGCCGGCCTACGAGCAGTACTTC.